A single T cell receptor beta chain is shown here with its context. Its antigen is not known. Method: immunoSEQ multiplex PCR; TCRdb's copy keeps in-frame clones and lacks some. The sample lists 550,000 to 850,000 clones; about 74% were seen once. The CDR3 has 18 residues. J was trimmed by 2 bases and V by 0 bases; bases with no gene match: 6. Germline V lookup: CDR1 LGHNA, CDR2 YNFKEQ. This sample is drawn from a study of shared clonotypes between healthy human individuals. Whole-study findings and limits: Among non-shared clonotypes, generation probabilities were lower than among those shared by all four donors.

Material for sequencing was memory CD4+ T cells sorted from blood. Subset noted: CD45RA-negative fraction. The sequence was collected from a young woman in good health. The gene calls are TRBV4-2 and TRBJ2-6, with 8 bases that match TRBD2. The CDR3 region has the DNA TGTGCCAGCAGCCAAGAACCAGCGGGAGATCCTGGGGCCAACGTCCTGACTTTC. It codes for CASSQEPAGDPGANVLTF.